This is a list of T cell receptor beta chains from one sample in a study of T cell responses to AZD1222 COVID-19 vaccine. Only in-frame clones appear in the TCRdb table, and some are missing; sequencing was by immunoSEQ multiplex PCR. The sample consists of about 180,000 clones, about 89% of them appearing once. The specimen was peripheral blood, collected on day 0 of AZD1222 vaccination. The receptor set was obtained from an adult in good health. CDR3s include the opening cysteine and the closing phenylalanine or tryptophan. Fields, in order: D gene, clone size, J gene, V gene, CDR3 length, CDR3 protein, CDR3 DNA. D genes are given only for firm matches. Clone size is shown for a subset of rows, as once, few, many or a class of expanded clone.

TRBD2	-	TRBJ2-1	TRBV7-2	15	CASSPYAGVTNEQFF	TGTGCCAGCAGCCCCTATGCGGGAGTCACAAATGAGCAGTTCTTC
-	once	TRBJ1-1	TRBV6-6	16	CASSPVGGMGNTEAFF	TGTGCCAGCAGCCCCGTGGGGGGCATGGGGAACACTGAAGCTTTCTTT
-	few	TRBJ1-6	TRBV5-1	14	CASSFGQDNSPLHF	TGCGCCAGCAGCTTTGGGCAGGATAATTCACCCCTCCACTTT
TRBD2	-	TRBJ2-3	TRBV9	16	CASSVGAGGRTDTQYF	TGTGCCAGCAGCGTAGGGGCGGGGGGGCGCACAGATACGCAGTATTTT
-	-	TRBJ1-1	TRBV5-1	15	CASSLSGGWNTEAFF	TGCGCCAGCAGCTTGAGCGGGGGTTGGAACACTGAAGCTTTCTTT
TRBD2	few	TRBJ2-3	TRBV28	15	CASSLPGGNTDTQYF	TGTGCCAGCAGTTTACCGGGAGGTAACACAGATACGCAGTATTTT
TRBD2	-	TRBJ2-7	TRBV27	19	CASSPFHIVAGREVLKQYF	TGTGCCAGCAGTCCCTTCCACATAGTAGCTGGGCGGGAGGTTCTAAAGCAGTACTTC
TRBD2	-	TRBJ2-5	TRBV9	16	CASSRSAGGPGETQYF	TGTGCCAGCAGCCGGTCAGCGGGGGGGCCCGGAGAGACCCAGTACTTC
-	once	TRBJ2-1	TRBV7-3	14	CASSPTSSYNEQFF	TGTGCCAGCAGCCCGACTAGCTCCTACAATGAGCAGTTCTTC
-	-	TRBJ2-2	TRBV21-1	17	CASSKDLEQGDTGELFF	TGTGCCAGCAGCAAAGATTTAGAACAGGGGGACACCGGGGAGCTGTTTTTT
-	-	TRBJ2-5	TRBV15	13	CATSRRGQETQYF	TGTGCCACCAGCAGAAGGGGCCAAGAGACCCAGTACTTC
TRBD2	-	TRBJ2-1	TRBV11-2	16	CASSLAGEGAIHEQFF	TGTGCCAGCAGCTTAGCCGGGGAGGGTGCCATCCATGAGCAGTTCTTC
TRBD1	-	TRBJ2-2	TRBV30	15	CACPTVGGWGGELFF	TGTGCCTGCCCAACCGTAGGGGGCTGGGGCGGGGAGCTGTTTTTT
-	-	TRBJ1-1	TRBV24-1	15	CATRTGTRVNTEAFF	TGTGCCACCAGAACCGGGACCAGGGTAAACACTGAAGCTTTCTTT
TRBD1	-	TRBJ2-1	TRBV29-1	15	CSVEGDSQNHNEQFF	TGCAGCGTTGAGGGGGACAGCCAAAACCACAATGAGCAGTTCTTC
-	few	TRBJ1-1	TRBV5-1	15	CASSRSLGRGTEAFF	TGCGCCAGCAGCCGTTCCTTGGGAAGAGGCACTGAAGCTTTCTTT
TRBD1	-	TRBJ1-2	TRBV5-5	15	CASSQPGQGADGYTF	TGTGCCAGCAGCCAACCGGGACAGGGGGCGGATGGCTACACCTTC
-	-	TRBJ1-4	TRBV6-6	15	CASRSPGLSNEKLFF	TGTGCCAGCAGATCCCCGGGACTGTCTAATGAAAAACTGTTTTTT
-	once	TRBJ1-5	TRBV19	17	CASTLQGGSGSNQPQHF	TGTGCCAGTACCCTACAAGGGGGATCGGGCAGCAATCAGCCCCAGCATTTT
-	-	TRBJ1-5	TRBV4-3	15	CASSQDRSRNQPQHF	TGCGCCAGCAGCCAAGACCGCAGCCGCAATCAGCCCCAGCATTTT
TRBD2	-	TRBJ2-5	TRBV9	16	CASSVTSGSIGETQYF	TGTGCCAGCAGCGTGACTAGCGGGAGTATTGGAGAGACCCAGTACTTC
-	-	TRBJ2-1	TRBV24-1	12	CATSEQGYEQFF	TGTGCCACCAGTGAACAGGGCTATGAGCAGTTCTTC
-	-	TRBJ1-1	TRBV28	12	CASSLGQRQTFF	TGTGCCAGCAGTCTCGGACAGCGACAGACTTTCTTT
TRBD1	-	TRBJ1-6	TRBV30	15	CAWSETGGGTGALHF	TGTGCCTGGAGTGAGACAGGGGGCGGGACTGGGGCCCTCCACTTT
-	-	TRBJ2-1	TRBV6-4	16	CASSRGSGGIYNEQFF	TGTGCCAGCAGCCGTGGCTCGGGCGGTATCTACAATGAGCAGTTCTTC
TRBD1	-	TRBJ2-7	TRBV19	16	CASSGQGSGPSYEQYF	TGTGCCAGTAGTGGACAGGGATCGGGCCCCTCCTACGAGCAGTACTTC
-	-	TRBJ1-5	TRBV6-6	10	CASNDQPQHF	TGTGCCAGCAACGATCAGCCCCAGCATTTT
-	few	TRBJ2-3	TRBV3-1/TRBV3-2	15	CASSPGGGVTDTQYF	TGTGCCAGCAGCCCTGGAGGGGGGGTCACAGATACGCAGTATTTT
-	-	TRBJ2-6	TRBV5-6	15	CASSEGLIGANVLTF	TGTGCCAGCAGCGAGGGTCTGATTGGGGCCAACGTCCTGACTTTC
TRBD1	-	TRBJ1-5	TRBV19	13	CASTKTGYQPQHF	TGTGCCAGTACCAAGACAGGGTATCAGCCCCAGCATTTT
TRBD2	-	TRBJ2-7	TRBV3-1/TRBV3-2	16	CASSQGWSSGSWEQYF	TGTGCCAGCAGCCAAGGATGGTCTAGCGGGAGTTGGGAGCAGTACTTC
-	-	TRBJ2-1	TRBV10-3	16	CAISTSLGGGKNEQFF	TGTGCCATCAGTACCAGCCTAGGAGGGGGGAAGAATGAGCAGTTCTTC
TRBD1	-	TRBJ2-5	TRBV5-6	13	CASSGTGSETQYF	TGTGCCAGCAGCGGGACAGGGTCGGAGACCCAGTACTTC
-	-	TRBJ1-3	TRBV28	13	CASSQEAGNTIYF	TGTGCCAGCAGCCAAGAAGCTGGAAACACCATATATTTT
-	-	TRBJ1-2	TRBV29-1	14	CSVGNKAWGYGYTF	TGCAGCGTTGGGAACAAAGCCTGGGGCTATGGCTACACCTTC
-	-	TRBJ1-6	TRBV11-2	15	CASSPRALGNSPLHF	TGTGCCAGCAGCCCGAGGGCCCTAGGGAATTCACCCCTCCACTTT
-	-	TRBJ1-4	TRBV9	17	CASSVGGGALQYEKLFF	TGTGCCAGCAGCGTAGGGGGTGGGGCCCTACAGTATGAAAAACTGTTTTTT
-	-	TRBJ1-1	TRBV24-1	14	CATRTGGANTEAFF	TGTGCCACCAGGACCGGGGGGGCCAACACTGAAGCTTTCTTT
-	-	TRBJ1-6	TRBV6-2/TRBV6-3	16	CASSYQPGPNNSPLHF	TGTGCCAGCAGTTACCAGCCAGGACCAAATAATTCACCCCTCCACTTT
-	-	TRBJ1-5	TRBV7-9	15	CASSLQGHSNQPQHF	TGTGCCAGCAGCTTACAGGGCCATAGCAATCAGCCCCAGCATTTT
TRBD1	-	TRBJ1-6	TRBV10-3	15	CAIRGGTGYNSPLHF	TGTGCCATCAGGGGCGGGACAGGGTATAATTCACCCCTCCACTTT
-	-	TRBJ1-6	TRBV5-1	15	CASSLGWEGGSPLHF	TGCGCCAGCAGCTTGGGGTGGGAAGGAGGTTCACCCCTCCACTTT
-	-	TRBJ2-2	TRBV10-3	14	CAISETVNPGELFF	TGTGCCATCAGTGAGACGGTTAACCCCGGGGAGCTGTTTTTT
-	-	TRBJ1-2	TRBV3-1/TRBV3-2	14	CASSQDSVNYGYTF	TGTGCCAGCAGCCAAGACTCAGTAAACTATGGCTACACCTTC
-	-	TRBJ1-1	TRBV5-1	14	CASSLEPVNTEAFF	TGCGCCAGCAGCTTGGAGCCCGTGAACACTGAAGCTTTCTTT
TRBD1	-	TRBJ1-2	TRBV27	15	CASSSLDRAYYGYTF	TGTGCCAGCAGTTCCCTCGACAGGGCTTACTATGGCTACACCTTC
TRBD1	-	TRBJ1-6	TRBV28	16	CASRTPGQGNNSPLHF	TGTGCCAGCAGAACTCCGGGACAGGGGAATAATTCACCCCTCCACTTT
-	-	TRBJ1-2	TRBV11-2	12	CASSSGDYGYTF	TGTGCCAGCAGTTCGGGAGACTATGGCTACACCTTC
-	few	TRBJ2-7	TRBV7-2	13	CASSLAPVYEQYF	TGTGCCAGCAGCTTAGCGCCGGTGTACGAGCAGTACTTC
TRBD2	-	TRBJ2-1	TRBV10-1	18	CASKRPGLAGGFYNEQFF	TGCGCCAGCAAAAGACCGGGACTAGCGGGAGGATTTTACAATGAGCAGTTCTTC
-	-	TRBJ1-5	TRBV5-5	14	CASSLFRGAQPQHF	TGTGCCAGCAGCTTGTTCCGGGGAGCTCAGCCCCAGCATTTT
-	once	TRBJ1-2	TRBV10-3	14	CAISGSDTFRGYTF	TGTGCCATCAGTGGTTCTGACACTTTCAGGGGCTACACCTTC
TRBD1	-	TRBJ2-1	TRBV10-3	16	CAISESVAGGANEQFF	TGTGCCATCAGTGAGTCTGTGGCAGGGGGCGCGAATGAGCAGTTCTTC
-	-	TRBJ1-2	TRBV30	12	CAWSSSIGGYTF	TGTGCCTGGAGCAGTAGCATTGGCGGCTACACCTTC
-	-	TRBJ1-5	TRBV28	15	CASSSIRESNQPQHF	TGTGCCAGCAGTTCTATCAGGGAGAGCAATCAGCCCCAGCATTTT